Listed here are 9 T cell receptor beta chains from one sample, sequenced in a study of regulatory T cells in long-lasting Graves disease. This sample's time point: persistent/refractory GD, antithyroid drugs over 5 years with positive TRAb. PBMC RNA served as the TCR library source. For TCR beta, libraries came from iRepertoire HTBI primers and Arm-PCR of CDR3 regions. Using its own MiXCR run on the multiplex PCR reads, TCRdb lists one record per CDR3 protein. The table shows roughly 450,000 distinct CDR3 sequences, with less than 25% occurring only once. This specimen consisted of peripheral blood mononuclear cells (PBMCs), obtained when the disease was refractory, from a patient treated with antithyroid drugs. All receptors derive from a female donor with Graves disease.

The CDR3 sequence: CASTGVGEKLFF. The CDR3 DNA reads as TGTGCCAGCACAGGGGTCGGTGAAAAACTGTTTTTT. The rearrangement uses TRBV7-9 and TRBJ1-4; D is perhaps TRBD1 (6 bases). The CDR3 loop spans 12 amino acids. Germline CDR1 SEHNR, CDR2 FQNEAQ (reference sequence). Trimming cost V 7 bases and J 7 bases, with 10 bases left between them.

The V and J genes are TRBV6-2 or TRBV6-3 and TRBJ2-2; 9 nucleotides align to TRBD2. V was clipped by 5 bases and J by 4 bases; unmatched bases: 11. The CDR3 covers 17 residues. CDR1 is MNHEY and CDR2 is SVGEGT in the germline V gene. CDR3 in amino acids: CASSDPVLAGTTGELFF. The CDR3 nucleotides read TGTGCCAGCAGTGACCCAGTTCTAGCGGGAACCACCGGGGAGCTGTTTTTT.

Ten or more counts support this clonotype. The rearrangement uses TRBV30 and TRBJ2-5; 13 positions match TRBD2. Germline trimming cut 4 bases from V and 4 bases from J; bases unmatched to any gene: 6. The CDR3 spans 15 residues. CDR1 and CDR2 (germline): GTSNPN, SVGIG (reference sequence). This CDR3 is CAWTGLAGDGETQYF. DNA of the CDR3: TGTGCCTGGACCGGACTAGCGGGAGACGGAGAGACCCAGTACTTC.

Ten or more counts support this clonotype. The V and J genes are TRBV28 and TRBJ2-7, with 8 bases identical to TRBD1. The CDR3 totals 14 residues. With 6 bases clipped from V and 12 bases from J, the junction kept 16 bases outside the gene matches. CDR1 MDHEN and CDR2 SYDVKM come from the germline V gene. CDR3 protein: CASRDRGATQSRYF. In DNA form, the CDR3 reads TGTGCCAGCAGAGACAGGGGCGCCACCCAATCCCGGTACTTC.

This clonotype has at least ten counts. The chain couples TRBV28 to TRBJ1-5; tentative D call: TRBD1 (6 bases). The CDR3 consists of 16 residues. Germline V gives CDR1 MDHEN, CDR2 SYDVKM. V was shortened by 6 bases and J by 1 base, with 16 bases between the two germline ends. CDR3 DNA sequence: TGTGCCAGCAGCGCGGGAACAGGGACGAGCAATCAGCCCCAGCATTTT. It specifies CASSAGTGTSNQPQHF. The full variable domain, with the rest looked up from reference TRBV28 and TRBJ1-5, is DVKVTQSSRYLVKRTGEKVFLECVQDMDHENMFWYRQDPGLGLRLIYFSYDVKMKEKGDIPEGYSVSREKKERFSLILESASTNQTSMYLCASSAGTGTSNQPQHFGDGTRLSIL.

Many counts were recorded for this clonotype. The genes are TRBV27 and TRBJ2-6, with D uncertain. The CDR3 is 14 amino acids. V was pared by 5 bases and J by 4 bases, with 9 bases between. The germline V gene encodes CDR1 MNHEY and CDR2 SMNVEV (reference sequence). The CDR3 spells CASSRLGGANVLTF. CDR3 DNA sequence: TGTGCCAGCAGTAGGCTAGGAGGGGCCAACGTCCTGACTTTC.

This clonotype was seen many times. V and J are TRBV7-9 and TRBJ1-4; D uncertain. The length of the CDR3 is 13 residues. CDR1 is SEHNR and CDR2 is FQNEAQ in the germline V gene (reference sequence). Trimming removed 5 bases at V and 5 bases at J, with 9 bases between. CDR3 DNA: TGTGCCAGCAGCCGAGGGAGCAATGAAAAACTGTTTTTT. It translates to CASSRGSNEKLFF. The full variable domain, completed using reference TRBV7-9 and TRBJ1-4, is DTGVSQNPRHKITKRGQNVTFRCDPISEHNRLYWYRQTLGQGPEFLTYFQNEAQLEKSRLLSDRFSAERPKGSFSTLEIQRTEQGDSAMYLCASSRGSNEKLFFGSGTQLSVL.

For the CDR3, the DNA is TGCAGCGTTAGGACTAGCGAAACATACGAGCAGTACTTC. Translated, it gives CSVRTSETYEQYF. The chain carries TRBV29-1 and TRBJ2-7; 9 bases map to TRBD2. CDR1 and CDR2 from the germline V gene are SQVTM and ANQGSEA. Trimming at V came to 5 bases and at J to 4 bases, leaving 6 bases not matched to a gene. The CDR3 runs to 13 residues.

Here the CDR3 reads CSASQTSGETQYF. In nucleotides, the CDR3 is TGCAGTGCTAGCCAAACTAGCGGTGAGACCCAGTACTTC. V gene TRBV20-1 combines with J gene TRBJ2-5; 8 bases match TRBD2. The CDR3 consists of 13 residues. Germline-derived CDR1 and CDR2 are DFQATT and SNEGSKA (reference sequence). With 3 bases clipped from V and 5 bases from J, the junction kept 5 bases outside the gene matches.